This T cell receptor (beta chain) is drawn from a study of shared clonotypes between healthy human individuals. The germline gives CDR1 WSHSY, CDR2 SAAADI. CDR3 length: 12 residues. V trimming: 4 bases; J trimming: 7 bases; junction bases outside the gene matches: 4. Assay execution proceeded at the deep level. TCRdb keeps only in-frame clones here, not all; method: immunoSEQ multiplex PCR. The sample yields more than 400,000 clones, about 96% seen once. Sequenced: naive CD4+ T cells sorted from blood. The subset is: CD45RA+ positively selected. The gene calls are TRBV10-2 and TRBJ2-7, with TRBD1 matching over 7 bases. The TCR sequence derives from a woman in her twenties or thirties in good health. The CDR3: CASSGQGWEQYF. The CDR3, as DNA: TGCGCCAGCAGTGGACAGGGATGGGAGCAGTACTTC.